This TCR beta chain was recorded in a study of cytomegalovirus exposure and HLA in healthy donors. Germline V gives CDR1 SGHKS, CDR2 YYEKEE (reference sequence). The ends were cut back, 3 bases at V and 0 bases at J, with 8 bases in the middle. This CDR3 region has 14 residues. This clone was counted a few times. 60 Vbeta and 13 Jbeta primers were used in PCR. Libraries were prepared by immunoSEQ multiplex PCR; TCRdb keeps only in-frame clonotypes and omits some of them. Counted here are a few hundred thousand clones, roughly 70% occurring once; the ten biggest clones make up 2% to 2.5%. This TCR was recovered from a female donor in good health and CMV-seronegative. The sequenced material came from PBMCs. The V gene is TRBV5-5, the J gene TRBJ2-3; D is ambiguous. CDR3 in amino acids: CASSSTGSTDTQYF. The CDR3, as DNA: TGTGCCAGCAGCTCGACTGGAAGCACAGATACGCAGTATTTT.